These 12 T cell receptor beta chains were all obtained from the same sample, sequenced in a study of CXCR3-negative and CXCR3-positive naive CD8 T cells. Notes on the study in general: Naive cells positive for CXCR3 carried more hydrophobic TRB CDR3s than CXCR3-negative ones.

Carrying UMI labels, the TRB cDNA libraries were prepared through 5' RACE. From the 5' RACE reads, TCRdb lists one entry per CDR3 protein and no DNA. Its listing shows about 120,000 distinct CDR3 sequences. Antigen specificity for these receptors is unknown. Sequencing used naive CXCR3+ CD8+ T cells from blood. Subset meaning: CD45RO-CCR7+CD27+CD95- naive CD8+ T cells expressing CXCR3 (TNR3+). These receptors were obtained from a human donor in good health. Some clones in this sample may be carry-over from other donors' samples.

The V and J genes are TRBV29-1 and TRBJ2-7; TCRdb returns TRBD1, unconfirmable since there is no DNA. This CDR3 contains 13 residues. Germline V CDR1 and CDR2: SQVTM, ANQGSEA. The CDR3 loop reads CSVEGQDKYEQYF.

V gene TRBV28 combines with J gene TRBJ2-1; TCRdb indicates TRBD1, and absent DNA this call remains unverified. Germline CDR1 MDHEN, CDR2 SYDVKM. CDR3 length equals 15 residues. This CDR3 is CASSSTGGSGNEQFF. The entire variable domain, with the rest obtained from reference TRBV28 and TRBJ2-1, is as follows: DVKVTQSSRYLVKRTGEKVFLECVQDMDHENMFWYRQDPGLGLRLIYFSYDVKMKEKGDIPEGYSVSREKKERFSLILESASTNQTSMYLCASSSTGGSGNEQFFGPGTRLTVL.

CDR3 residues: CASSTAVSSYEQYF. The gene calls are TRBV19 and TRBJ2-7. The CDR3 runs to 14 residues. The germline V gene has CDR1 LNHDA and CDR2 SQIVND (reference sequence).

The chain links TRBV28 to TRBJ1-2. The V gene's germline CDR1 is MDHEN and CDR2 SYDVKM. This CDR3 has 14 amino acids. The CDR3 loop reads CASSLGSTNYGYTF.

The chain uses TRBV19 and TRBJ2-1; checking the TCRdb D call of TRBD2 is not possible without DNA. The CDR3 sequence is 15 residues long. Germline V gene sequence: CDR1 LNHDA, CDR2 SQIVND (reference sequence). This CDR3 is CASSIRDSTYNEQFF.

The genes are TRBV16 and TRBJ2-7; TCRdb outputs TRBD1, but without DNA this stays unchecked. Germline assignment: CDR1 KGHSY and CDR2 FQNENV. The CDR3 has 13 residues. CDR3 residues: CASSRDRGSEQYF.

This chain links TRBV29-1 with TRBJ2-1; no DNA is available, so the TRBD1 call from TCRdb remains unchecked. Per germline, CDR1 SQVTM and CDR2 ANQGSEA. This CDR3 spans 16 amino acids. This CDR3 reads CSVEVGERGRYNEQFF.

The V and J genes are TRBV28 and TRBJ2-2; TCRdb gives TRBD2 as the D gene, but with no DNA this cannot be confirmed. Germline CDR1 and CDR2: MDHEN and SYDVKM. The CDR3 consists of 16 residues. CDR3 residues: CASSYDSGGNTGELFF.

This chain connects TRBV6-5 to TRBJ2-1; as DNA is missing, the TRBD1 call by TCRdb cannot be tested. Germline V gene data show CDR1 as MNHEY and CDR2 as SVGAGI. This CDR3 is 13 amino acids long. CDR3: CASSLQGANEQFF.

The chain carries TRBV12-3 or TRBV12-4 and TRBJ2-1; without DNA, the TCRdb call of TRBD1 cannot be checked. The CDR3 spans 16 residues. This CDR3 reads CASSPQDRGIYNEQFF.

V gene TRBV20-1 combines with J gene TRBJ2-1; TCRdb indicates TRBD1, and absent DNA this call remains unverified. This CDR3 is built from 14 residues. CDR1 and CDR2 from the germline V gene are DFQATT and SNEGSKA (reference sequence). CDR3 loop: CSACPGTGGDEQFF.

The chain links TRBV13 to TRBJ2-1; TCRdb proposes TRBD1, but this gene call is untestable without DNA. CDR1 and CDR2 (germline): PRHDT, FYEKMQ (reference sequence). The CDR3 is 15 residues long. The CDR3 loop reads CASSDTGAFGNEQFF.